The clone carrying this T cell receptor beta chain was recorded many times. The germline V gene encodes CDR1 SGHDN and CDR2 FVKESK. CDR3 size: 12 residues. The ends were cut back, 3 bases at V and 9 bases at J, with 6 bases in the middle. The source of the sample is a study of T-cell memory formation after mild COVID-19. TCRdb reprocessed the 5' RACE reads via MiXCR and lists one record per CDR3 protein. The data hold around 34,000 distinct CDR3 sequences, with 7% to 8% observed a single time. The chain is built from TRBV14 and TRBJ1-6; unclear D gene. This TCR was sampled from a man between 18 and 29 years old who had mild COVID-19 (a few samples of this study predate the infection). Cell type and time point are not known. The sequencing input was PBMCs or a T cell subset sorted from them (not recorded which). The CDR3 bases are TGTGCCAGCAGCCATTCCCTTTCACCCCTCCACTTT. Its translation is CASSHSLSPLHF. Full variable domain (missing parts from reference TRBV14 and TRBJ1-6): EAGVTQFPSHSVIEKGQTVTLRCDPISGHDNLYWYRRVMGKEIKFLLHFVKESKQDESGMPNNRFLAERTGGTYSTLKVQPAELEDSGVYFCASSHSLSPLHFGNGTRLTVT.